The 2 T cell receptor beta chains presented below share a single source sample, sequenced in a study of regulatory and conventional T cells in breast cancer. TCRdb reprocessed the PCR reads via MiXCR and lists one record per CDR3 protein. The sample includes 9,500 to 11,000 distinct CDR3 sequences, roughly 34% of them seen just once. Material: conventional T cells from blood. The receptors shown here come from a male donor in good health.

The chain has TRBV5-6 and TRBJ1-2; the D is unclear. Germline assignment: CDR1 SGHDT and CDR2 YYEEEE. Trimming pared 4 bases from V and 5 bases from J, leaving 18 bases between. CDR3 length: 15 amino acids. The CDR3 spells CASSLRRSGRYGYTF. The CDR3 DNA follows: TGTGCCAGCAGCCTCCGCCGCAGCGGGAGGTATGGCTACACCTTC.

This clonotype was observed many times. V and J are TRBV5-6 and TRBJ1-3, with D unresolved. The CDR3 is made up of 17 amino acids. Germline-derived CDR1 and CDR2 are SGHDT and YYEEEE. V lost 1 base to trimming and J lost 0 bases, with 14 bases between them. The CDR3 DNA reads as TGTGCCAGCAGCTTGCCGGGCCAGACCCACTCTGGAAACACCATATATTTT. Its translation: CASSLPGQTHSGNTIYF.